The TCR beta chain under discussion was sequenced for a study of CD8 T cells in Susac syndrome. Study in general: Intravenous immunoglobulin alone or corticosteroids were being given to patients with Susac syndrome at blood draw, unless they were therapy-naive. Regarding the study as a whole: Clonal expansion of CD8+ cells in Susac peaked in TEMRA cells (and in active patients). Susac-specific public clones were found in both the total CD8+ and the CD8+ TEMRA repertoires, with fewer than 20 in the former and roughly five in the latter.

Definite or probable Susac syndrome was diagnosed using recently defined diagnostic criteria. V trimming: 0 bases; J trimming: 3 bases; junction bases outside the gene matches: 5. The germline gives CDR1 SGHRS, CDR2 YFSETQ. There are 15 residues in the CDR3. It was with random hexamers that about 0.45 to 1 ug RNA was reverse transcribed. TCRdb independently ran MiXCR on the immunoSEQ multiplex PCR reads; one entry per CDR3 protein. The sample lists some 130,000 distinct CDR3 sequences, 95% occurring once. Details on this clonotype: Its antigen is not known.

J is TRBJ2-5 and V is TRBV5-1, with 7 bases aligning to TRBD1. The material sequenced was CD8+ T cells from PBMCs. The receptor was isolated from a human donor with Susac syndrome. The DNA for the CDR3 is TGCGCCAGCAGCTTGGTAGGGACAGACAAAGAGACCCAGTACTTC. It is translated as CASSLVGTDKETQYF.